Below are 29 T cell receptor beta chains sequenced from a single sample in a study of blood T cell repertoires in COVID-19. The method was immunoSEQ multiplex PCR; TCRdb's version includes in-frame clones alone and lacks a portion of them. This table has tens of thousands of clones, roughly 85% appearing once. Sequenced material: peripheral blood. The receptors come from a man aged 35 to 55 with acute or convalescent COVID-19.

This rearrangement joins TRBV6-6 to TRBJ1-1; no reliable D call. Trimming left V 4 bases short and J 4 bases short, with 10 bases between. Germline-derived CDR1 and CDR2 are MNHNY and SVGAGI (reference sequence). The CDR3 is 13 residues long. This CDR3 reads CASSSKQFTEAFF. In nucleotides, the CDR3 is TGTGCCAGCAGTTCAAAACAGTTCACTGAAGCTTTCTTT.

Regarding this clone: Other DNA sequences within the sample encode an identical CDR3. This chain joins TRBV19 and TRBJ2-3; 8 bases align to TRBD1. There are 13 residues in the CDR3. After removal of 6 bases from V and 1 base from J, the junction contained 0 bases not matched to a gene. Germline lookup yields CDR1 LNHDA and CDR2 SQIVND (reference sequence). The CDR3 nucleotides read TGTGCCAGTAGGGACAGGGGCACAGATACGCAGTATTTT. It yields the protein CASRDRGTDTQYF.

This chain connects TRBV6-2 or TRBV6-3 to TRBJ1-1; TRBD1 might be the D (5 bases). Looked up from germline, CDR1 is MNHEY and CDR2 is SVGEGT. The CDR3 has 16 amino acids. V was clipped by 6 bases and J by 6 bases, with 23 bases between them. The DNA of the CDR3 is TGTGCCAGCAGCCCTGGGAGGGGTCGACCTAAACCTGAAGCTTTCTTT. Its protein product is CASSPGRGRPKPEAFF.

V is TRBV4-1 and J is TRBJ2-2; the D is unclear. Deletions cut 10 bases from V and 7 bases from J, with 7 bases between. The CDR3 is 10 residues long. In germline, CDR1 is MGHRA, CDR2 YSYEKL. CDR3: CAIPNGELFF. CDR3 coding DNA: TGCGCCATCCCAAACGGGGAGCTGTTTTTT.

This clone occurred once. V is TRBV7-3 and J is TRBJ2-5; D gene ambiguous. The germline gives CDR1 SGHTA, CDR2 FQGTGA. The CDR3 runs 13 residues. Trimming cost V 5 bases and J 2 bases, with 9 bases left between them. The CDR3, as DNA: TGTGCCAGCAGCACGGGTCCTCAAGAGACCCAGTACTTC. This sequence encodes CASSTGPQETQYF.

This clone was observed a handful of times. The V gene is TRBV2, the J gene TRBJ2-7; 9 bases align to TRBD1. Per the germline V gene, CDR1 is SNHLY and CDR2 is FYNNEI. Trimming removed 9 bases from V and 3 bases from J; junction bases left unmatched: 6. The CDR3 spans 13 residues. CDR3 sequence: CARGGQGLYEQYF. In nucleotides, the CDR3 is TGTGCCAGGGGGGGACAGGGCCTCTACGAGCAGTACTTC.

The chain carries TRBV25-1 and TRBJ2-1, with TRBD1 as a possible D gene (6 bases). Germline V gene sequence: CDR1 MGHDK, CDR2 SYGVNS. The V and J ends lost 7 bases and 0 bases respectively, with 16 bases between them. This CDR3 contains 16 residues. CDR3 sequence reads: CASTSLRGSSYNEQFF. CDR3 coding DNA: TGTGCCAGCACCTCTCTGAGGGGGAGCTCCTACAATGAGCAGTTCTTC.

In this sample, this clone turned up once. The V call is TRBV11-2, the J call TRBJ2-1; 11 bases align to TRBD2. V was clipped by 0 bases and J by 3 bases; unmatched bases: 4. The germline gives CDR1 SGHAT, CDR2 FQNNGV. There are 17 residues in the CDR3. CDR3 bases: TGTGCCAGCAGCTTAGATCTAGCGGGGGGTATCTACAATGAGCAGTTCTTC. Protein: CASSLDLAGGIYNEQFF. The complete variable domain, with remaining parts taken from reference TRBV11-2 and TRBJ2-1, reads EAGVAQSPRYKIIEKRQSVAFWCNPISGHATLYWYQQILGQGPKLLIQFQNNGVVDDSQLPKDRFSAERLKGVDSTLKIQPAKLEDSAVYLCASSLDLAGGIYNEQFFGPGTRLTVL.

The chain links TRBV13 to TRBJ2-5, with D perhaps TRBD1 (5 bases). The V end was cut by 0 bases, the J end by 4 bases, with 15 bases between. This CDR3 has 16 residues. Germline V gives CDR1 PRHDT, CDR2 FYEKMQ (reference sequence). Written as DNA, the CDR3 is TGTGCCAGCAGCTTAGGTCGAATAGGGCAGGGAGAGACCCAGTACTTC. Amino acid sequence: CASSLGRIGQGETQYF.

This chain joins TRBV11-2 and TRBJ2-5; D unclear. The V gene's germline CDR1 is SGHAT and CDR2 FQNNGV. The CDR3 contains 12 residues. V gave up 5 bases and J gave up 2 bases, with 6 bases separating them. CDR3 protein: CASSPNQETQYF. The DNA of the CDR3 is TGTGCCAGCAGCCCTAATCAAGAGACCCAGTACTTC.

The genes are TRBV18 and TRBJ1-2, with a possible D match to TRBD1 (5 bases). Germline V lookup: CDR1 KGHSH, CDR2 LQKENI. V was trimmed by 3 bases and J by 7 bases, leaving 15 bases between them. This CDR3 region has 14 residues. CDR3 residues: CASSPQGGDAGYTF. CDR3 nucleotides: TGTGCCAGCTCACCCCAGGGAGGAGATGCTGGCTACACCTTC.

The chain uses TRBV4-2 and TRBJ2-5, with 7 bases lining up with TRBD1. The CDR3 is 14 residues long. The V segment lost 4 bases and the J segment 4 bases; nucleotides outside the gene matches: 6. Germline V gives CDR1 LGHNA, CDR2 YNFKEQ. CDR3 amino acids: CASSPMGQRETQYF. In nucleotides, the CDR3 is TGTGCCAGCAGCCCTATGGGACAGAGAGAGACCCAGTACTTC.

V gene TRBV24-1 combines with J gene TRBJ2-3, with 8 nucleotides matching TRBD1. Germline V gene lookup returns CDR1 KGHDR and CDR2 SFDVKD. The CDR3 is 14 residues long. J gave up 3 bases and V 12 bases, and 10 bases lay outside the gene matches. CDR3 sequence: CASRQGSETDTQYF. DNA of the CDR3: TGTGCCTCTAGACAGGGGTCGGAAACAGATACGCAGTATTTT.

This clone was observed a few times. The chain employs TRBV6-5 and TRBJ1-1; 7 bases are a match to TRBD1. Germline CDR1 is MNHEY and CDR2 is SVGAGI. Trimming at V came to 6 bases and at J to 3 bases, leaving 7 bases not matched to a gene. CDR3 length: 14 residues. The DNA of the CDR3 is TGTGCCAGCAGCCGAGGGGGCTGGGACACTGAAGCTTTCTTT. Protein product: CASSRGGWDTEAFF.

This clone was seen more than once but under ten times. The chain combines TRBV6-6 with TRBJ2-1; D not certain. V lost 5 bases and J lost 9, with 5 bases in between. From germline, CDR1 is MNHNY and CDR2 SVGAGI (reference sequence). This CDR3 has 10 residues. DNA of the CDR3: TGTGCCAGCAGTAAGAGTGAGCAGTTCTTC. Its translation: CASSKSEQFF.

The V gene is TRBV18, the J gene TRBJ1-2, with 7 positions matching TRBD1. This CDR3 has 14 amino acids. V lost 3 bases, J lost 6 bases, and 7 bases stayed unmatched. CDR1 is KGHSH and CDR2 is LQKENI in the germline V gene. The CDR3 nucleotides read TGTGCCAGCTCACCTGGACAGGCCGTTCATGGCTACACCTTC. Translating gives CASSPGQAVHGYTF. Looking up the rest from reference TRBV18 and TRBJ1-2 gives the full variable domain: NAGVMQNPRHLVRRRGQEARLRCSPMKGHSHVYWYRQLPEEGLKFMVYLQKENIIDESGMPKERFSAEFPKEGPSILRIQQVVRGDSAAYFCASSPGQAVHGYTFGSGTRLTVV.

The V gene is TRBV18, the J gene TRBJ1-1; D is unclear. CDR1 KGHSH and CDR2 LQKENI come from the germline V gene. This CDR3 contains 17 residues. V shed 2 bases and J shed 0 bases, with 16 bases lying between them. The CDR3 here is CASSPKVQRTMNTEAFF. The CDR3 bases are TGTGCCAGCTCACCAAAGGTCCAGCGAACTATGAACACTGAAGCTTTCTTT.

This rearrangement joins TRBV30 to TRBJ1-3, with D possibly TRBD1 on 5 matching bases. V lost 0 bases and J 2 bases, leaving 11 bases between the germline ends. Germline CDR1 GTSNPN, CDR2 SVGIG (reference sequence). The CDR3 spans 15 residues. CDR3 protein: CAWSVSGGAGNTIYF. CDR3 DNA sequence: TGTGCCTGGAGTGTATCAGGAGGGGCTGGAAACACCATATATTTT.

J is TRBJ1-1 and V is TRBV5-1; 9 nucleotides agree with TRBD1. V lost 0 bases and J lost 1; bases outside the gene matches: 7. The CDR3 covers 17 residues. The germline V gene has CDR1 SGHRS and CDR2 YFSETQ. Here the CDR3 reads CASSLGTGTGKNTEAFF. Written as DNA, the CDR3 is TGCGCCAGCAGCTTGGGTACCGGGACAGGGAAGAACACTGAAGCTTTCTTT.

This chain connects TRBV5-1 to TRBJ1-1; D not resolved. Trimming cost V 0 bases and J 8 bases, with 14 bases left between them. The CDR3 runs to 14 residues. Per germline, CDR1 SGHRS and CDR2 YFSETQ. CDR3 amino acids: CASSLVGSLTEAFF. Written as DNA, the CDR3 is TGCGCCAGCAGCTTGGTCGGGTCTTTGACCGAAGCTTTCTTT.

J is TRBJ1-6 and V is TRBV19, with D hard to call. The CDR3 loop spans 14 amino acids. V was shortened by 6 bases and J by 9 bases, with 15 bases between the two germline ends. The germline CDR1 and CDR2 sequences are LNHDA and SQIVND (reference sequence). The CDR3 reads CASRGTAVTSPLHF. The CDR3 DNA reads TGTGCCAGTAGAGGAACAGCGGTAACTTCACCCCTCCACTTT.

The chain has TRBV9 and TRBJ2-1, with a weak D call TRBD1 (5 bases). This CDR3 has 18 residues. V lost 0 bases, J lost 3 bases, and 19 bases lay in between. Per germline, CDR1 SGDLS and CDR2 YYNGEE. The CDR3 DNA is TGTGCCAGCAGCGTAGGCCCCGGTGGGGCCACGAACTACAATGAGCAGTTCTTC. Its protein product is CASSVGPGGATNYNEQFF.

The rearrangement uses TRBV24-1 and TRBJ1-5; 10 nucleotides agree with TRBD1. Germline V gene data show CDR1 as KGHDR and CDR2 as SFDVKD. Trimming cost V 2 bases and J 5 bases; bases outside gene matches: 8. This CDR3 contains 17 residues. As DNA, the CDR3 is TGTGCCACCAGTGATTCTTTAAGGGGGACAGGGGATCAGCCCCAGCATTTT. It is translated as CATSDSLRGTGDQPQHF.

By sample fraction, this clone is medium-sized. The gene calls are TRBV4-1 and TRBJ2-7; TRBD1 matches at 8 bases. The CDR3 is 15 residues long. Losses at the gene ends were 1 base for V and 4 bases for J; bases not matched to a gene: 6. Germline CDR1 is MGHRA and CDR2 is YSYEKL. CDR3 coding DNA: TGCGCCAGCAGCCAAGGGGGACAGGTGGGGTACGAGCAGTACTTC. It codes for CASSQGGQVGYEQYF.

This chain links TRBV7-3 with TRBJ2-2, with D uncertain. The CDR3 extends over 14 amino acids. Germline CDR1 and CDR2: SGHTA and FQGTGA. Trimming took 1 base from V and 7 from J, leaving 10 bases between them. In DNA form, the CDR3 reads TGTGCCAGCAGCTTAAACTTCGCCGGCGGGGAGCTGTTTTTT. This gives the protein CASSLNFAGGELFF.

This sequence joins TRBV5-1 and TRBJ2-2, with D possibly TRBD1 on 8 matching bases. V was trimmed by 1 base and J by 4 bases, leaving 17 bases between them. This CDR3 is built from 17 residues. Germline V gene lookup returns CDR1 SGHRS and CDR2 YFSETQ. CDR3 nucleotide sequence: TGCGCCAGCAGCTTGTTGGCACAGGGGGGGCTCACCGGGGAGCTGTTTTTT. Translating gives CASSLLAQGGLTGELFF.

This chain connects TRBV19 to TRBJ1-4, with D tentatively TRBD1 (5 bases). Germline CDR1 reads LNHDA; CDR2 reads SQIVND (reference sequence). The CDR3 runs 15 residues. V lost 3 bases to trimming and J lost 5 bases, with 13 bases between them. Written as DNA, the CDR3 is TGTGCCAGTAGTATCCTGGGGCCCGGGAATGAAAAACTGTTTTTT. Translated: CASSILGPGNEKLFF.

The chain joins TRBV20-1 to TRBJ2-5; D gene uncertain. Trimming shortened V by 5 bases and J by 5 bases, and 9 bases separated the two germline ends. The CDR3 runs to 11 residues. In germline, CDR1 is DFQATT, CDR2 SNEGSKA (reference sequence). Here the CDR3 reads CSAVQYETQYF. The DNA for the CDR3 is TGCAGTGCTGTCCAGTACGAGACCCAGTACTTC.

The chain is built from TRBV11-3 and TRBJ2-2; 7 bases are shared with TRBD1. The CDR3 is made up of 14 amino acids. The ends lost 6 bases at V and 2 bases at J; junction bases unmatched: 3. The germline V gene encodes CDR1 SGHNT and CDR2 YENEEA. The CDR3 bases are TGTGCCAGCAGAAGGGACAGCAACACCGGGGAGCTGTTTTTT. This sequence encodes CASRRDSNTGELFF.